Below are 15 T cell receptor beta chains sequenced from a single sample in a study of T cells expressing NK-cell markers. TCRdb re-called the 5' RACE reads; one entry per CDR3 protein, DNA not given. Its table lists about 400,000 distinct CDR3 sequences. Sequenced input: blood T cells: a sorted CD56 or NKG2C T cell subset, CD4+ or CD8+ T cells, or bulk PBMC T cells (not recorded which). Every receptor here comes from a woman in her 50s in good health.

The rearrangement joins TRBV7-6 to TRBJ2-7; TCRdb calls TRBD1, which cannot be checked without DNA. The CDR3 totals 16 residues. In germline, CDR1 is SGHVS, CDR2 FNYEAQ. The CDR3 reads CARKAHGSTGLYEQYF.

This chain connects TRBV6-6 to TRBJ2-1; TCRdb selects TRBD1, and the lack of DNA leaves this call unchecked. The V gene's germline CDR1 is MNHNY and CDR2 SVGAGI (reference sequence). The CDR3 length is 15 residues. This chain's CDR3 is CASSQGRSSYNEQFF.

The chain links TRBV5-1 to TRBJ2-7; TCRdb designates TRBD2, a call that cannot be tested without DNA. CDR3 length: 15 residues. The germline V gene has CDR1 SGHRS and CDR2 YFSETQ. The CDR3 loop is CASSLEGREAYEQYF.

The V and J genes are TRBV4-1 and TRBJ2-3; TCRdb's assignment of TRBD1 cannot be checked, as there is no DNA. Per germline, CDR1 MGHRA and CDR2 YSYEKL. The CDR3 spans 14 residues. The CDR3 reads CASSHPGVGDTQYF.

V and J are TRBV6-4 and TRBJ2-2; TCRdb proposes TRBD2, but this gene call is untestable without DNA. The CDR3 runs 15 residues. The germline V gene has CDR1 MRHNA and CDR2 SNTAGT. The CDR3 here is CASSALSGSSGELFF.

CDR3: CSARVPSGGTYNEQFF. The chain links TRBV20-1 to TRBJ2-1; TCRdb calls TRBD2, which cannot be checked without DNA. The CDR3 length is 16 residues. Germline V gene sequence: CDR1 DFQATT, CDR2 SNEGSKA (reference sequence).

This CDR3 reads CASRRAGGGLNEQFF. The chain couples TRBV4-1 to TRBJ2-1; TCRdb names TRBD2, which stays unverified in the absence of DNA. The CDR3 loop spans 15 amino acids. In germline, CDR1 is MGHRA, CDR2 YSYEKL.

This CDR3 reads CASGLGGSGKYNEQFF. This rearrangement joins TRBV12-5 to TRBJ2-1; the TRBD2 assignment by TCRdb is unverifiable without DNA. CDR1 is LGHNT and CDR2 is FRNRAP in the germline V gene. The CDR3 loop spans 16 amino acids.

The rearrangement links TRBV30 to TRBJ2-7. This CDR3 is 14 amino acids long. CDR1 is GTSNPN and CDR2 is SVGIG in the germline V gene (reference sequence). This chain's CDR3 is CACPKGESAYEQYF.

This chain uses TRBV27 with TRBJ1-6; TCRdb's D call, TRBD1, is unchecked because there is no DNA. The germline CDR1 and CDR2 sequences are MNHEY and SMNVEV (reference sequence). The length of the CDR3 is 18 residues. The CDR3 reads CASSPRGVIGTVRSPLHF.

The CDR3 is CASSRGNNNEQFF. V gene TRBV18 combines with J gene TRBJ2-1; there is no DNA to check the TCRdb D call of TRBD2. The V gene's germline CDR1 is KGHSH and CDR2 LQKENI. This CDR3 is 13 amino acids long. The full variable domain, with the rest looked up from reference TRBV18 and TRBJ2-1, is NAGVMQNPRHLVRRRGQEARLRCSPMKGHSHVYWYRQLPEEGLKFMVYLQKENIIDESGMPKERFSAEFPKEGPSILRIQQVVRGDSAAYFCASSRGNNNEQFFGPGTRLTVL.

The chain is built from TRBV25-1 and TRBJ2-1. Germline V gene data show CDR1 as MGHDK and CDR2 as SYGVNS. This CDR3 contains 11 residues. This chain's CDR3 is CASTRRNEQFF.

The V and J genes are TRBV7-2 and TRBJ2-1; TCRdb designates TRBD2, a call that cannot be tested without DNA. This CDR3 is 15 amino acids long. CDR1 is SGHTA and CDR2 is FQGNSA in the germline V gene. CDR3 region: CASRPGGGGSNEQFF.

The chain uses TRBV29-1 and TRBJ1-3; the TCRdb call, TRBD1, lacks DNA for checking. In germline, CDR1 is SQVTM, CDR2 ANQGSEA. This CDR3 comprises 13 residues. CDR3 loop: CSGTGASGNTIYF.

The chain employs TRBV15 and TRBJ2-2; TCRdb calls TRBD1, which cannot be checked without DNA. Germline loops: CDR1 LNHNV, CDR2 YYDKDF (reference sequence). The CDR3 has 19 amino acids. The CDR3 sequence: CATSRDRQGEPGGTGELFF.